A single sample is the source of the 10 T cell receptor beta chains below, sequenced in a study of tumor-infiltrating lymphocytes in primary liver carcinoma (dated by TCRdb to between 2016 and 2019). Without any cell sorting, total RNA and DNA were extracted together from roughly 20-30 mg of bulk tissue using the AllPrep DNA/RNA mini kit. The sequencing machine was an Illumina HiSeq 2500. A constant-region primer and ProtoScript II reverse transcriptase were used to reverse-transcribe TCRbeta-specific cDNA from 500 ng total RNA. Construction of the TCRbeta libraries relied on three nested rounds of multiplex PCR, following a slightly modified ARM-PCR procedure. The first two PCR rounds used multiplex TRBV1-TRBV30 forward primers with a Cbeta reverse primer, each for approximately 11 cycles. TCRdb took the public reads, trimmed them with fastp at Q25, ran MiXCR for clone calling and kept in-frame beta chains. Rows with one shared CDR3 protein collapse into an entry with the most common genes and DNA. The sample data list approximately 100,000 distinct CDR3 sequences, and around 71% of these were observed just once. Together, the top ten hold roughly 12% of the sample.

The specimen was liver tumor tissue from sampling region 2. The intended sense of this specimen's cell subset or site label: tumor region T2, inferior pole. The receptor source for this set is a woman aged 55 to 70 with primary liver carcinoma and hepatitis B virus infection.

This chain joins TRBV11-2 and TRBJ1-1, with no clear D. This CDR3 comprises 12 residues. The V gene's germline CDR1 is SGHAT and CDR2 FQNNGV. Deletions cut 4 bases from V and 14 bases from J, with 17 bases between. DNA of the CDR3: TGTGCCAGCAGCTCTAAACTGGCTGAGACCTTCTTT. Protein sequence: CASSSKLAETFF. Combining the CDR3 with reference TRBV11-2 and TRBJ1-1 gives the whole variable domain EAGVAQSPRYKIIEKRQSVAFWCNPISGHATLYWYQQILGQGPKLLIQFQNNGVVDDSQLPKDRFSAERLKGVDSTLKIQPAKLEDSAVYLCASSSKLAETFFGQGTRLTVV.

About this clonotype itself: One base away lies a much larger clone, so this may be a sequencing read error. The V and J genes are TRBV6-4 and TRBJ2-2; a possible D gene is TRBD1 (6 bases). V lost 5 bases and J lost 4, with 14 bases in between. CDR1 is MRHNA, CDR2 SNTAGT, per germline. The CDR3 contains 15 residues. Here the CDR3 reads CASSPGTSSTGELFF. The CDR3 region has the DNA TGTGCCAGCAGTCCAGGGACATCGAGCACCGGGGAGCTGTTTTTT.

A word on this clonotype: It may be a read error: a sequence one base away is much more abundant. The chain's CDR3 is CASSLGGIQYF. The CDR3 nucleotides are TGTGCCAGCAGTTTAGGGGGGATCCAGTACTTC. The chain recombines TRBV28 with TRBJ2-5; D may be TRBD2 (6 bases). The CDR3 sequence is 11 residues long. Trimming shortened V by 2 bases and J by 10 bases, and 8 bases separated the two germline ends. In germline, CDR1 is MDHEN, CDR2 SYDVKM. The full variable domain, in which reference TRBV28 and TRBJ2-5 provide the parts outside the CDR3, is DVKVTQSSRYLVKRTGEKVFLECVQDMDHENMFWYRQDPGLGLRLIYFSYDVKMKEKGDIPEGYSVSREKKERFSLILESASTNQTSMYLCASSLGGIQYFGPGTRLLVL.

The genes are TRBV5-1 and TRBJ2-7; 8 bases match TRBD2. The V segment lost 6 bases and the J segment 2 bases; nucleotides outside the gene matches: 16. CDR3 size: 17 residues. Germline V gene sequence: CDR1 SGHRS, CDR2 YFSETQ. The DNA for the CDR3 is TGCGCCAGCATCTCCACATTTGGTAGCGGGGACCCCTACGAGCAGTACTTC. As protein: CASISTFGSGDPYEQYF.

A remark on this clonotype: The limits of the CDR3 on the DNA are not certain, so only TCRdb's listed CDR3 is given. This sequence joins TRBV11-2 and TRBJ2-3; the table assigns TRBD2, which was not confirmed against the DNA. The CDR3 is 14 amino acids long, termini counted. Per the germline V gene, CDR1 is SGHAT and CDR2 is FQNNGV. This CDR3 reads CASSFGSGTDTDYF.

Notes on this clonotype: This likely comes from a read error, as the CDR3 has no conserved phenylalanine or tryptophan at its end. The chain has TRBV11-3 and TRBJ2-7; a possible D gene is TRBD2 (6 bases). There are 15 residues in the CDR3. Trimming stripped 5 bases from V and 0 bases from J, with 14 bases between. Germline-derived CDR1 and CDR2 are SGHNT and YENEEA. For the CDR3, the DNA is TGTGCCAGCAGCGTGGGGGGAGGAAGCTCCTACGAGCAGTACCTC. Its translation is CASSVGGGSSYEQYL.

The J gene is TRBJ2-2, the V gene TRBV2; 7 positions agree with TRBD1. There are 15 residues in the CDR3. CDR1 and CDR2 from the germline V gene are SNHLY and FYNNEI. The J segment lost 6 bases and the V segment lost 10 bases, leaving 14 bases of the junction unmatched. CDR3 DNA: TGTGCCAACAGACGACAGGGCAAAGGCCCCGGGGAGCTGTTTTTT. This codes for CANRRQGKGPGELFF.

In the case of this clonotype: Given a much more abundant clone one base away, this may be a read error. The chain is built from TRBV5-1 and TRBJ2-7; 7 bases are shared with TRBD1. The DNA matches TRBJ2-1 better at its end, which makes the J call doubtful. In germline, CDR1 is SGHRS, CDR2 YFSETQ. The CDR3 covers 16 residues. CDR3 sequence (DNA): TGCGCCAGCAGCGATCACCTTGGACAGGTCATCTACGAGCAGTTCTTC. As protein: CASSDHLGQVIYEQFF.

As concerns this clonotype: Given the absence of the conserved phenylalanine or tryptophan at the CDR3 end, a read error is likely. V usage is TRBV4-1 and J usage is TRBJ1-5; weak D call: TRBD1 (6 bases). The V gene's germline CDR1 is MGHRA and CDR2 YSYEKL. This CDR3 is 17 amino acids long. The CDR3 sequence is CATSHRILTGIGQPQHC. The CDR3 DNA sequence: TGCGCCACCAGCCATAGAATCCTAACAGGGATCGGTCAGCCCCAGCATTGT.

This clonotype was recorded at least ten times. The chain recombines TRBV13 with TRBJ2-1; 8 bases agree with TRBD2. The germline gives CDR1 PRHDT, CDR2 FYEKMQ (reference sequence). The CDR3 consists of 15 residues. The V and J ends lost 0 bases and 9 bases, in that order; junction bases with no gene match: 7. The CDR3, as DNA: TGTGCCAGCAGCTTAGGTACTAGCGGAAACAGTGAGCAGTTCTTC. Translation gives CASSLGTSGNSEQFF.